This passage covers 9 T cell receptor beta chains from one sample sequenced in a study of cytotoxic CD8 clonotypes in ibrutinib-treated CLL. Clones were sequenced by immunoSEQ multiplex PCR, and TCRdb holds only the in-frame ones, with some missing. Of 12,000 or so clones listed, roughly four fifths are singletons. The sequenced sample was PBMCs, obtained at disease progression, from a patient treated with ibrutinib. Every receptor here comes from a human donor with chronic lymphocytic leukemia.

The rearrangement links TRBV4-2 to TRBJ2-1; 8 bases fit TRBD2. CDR1 and CDR2 from the germline V gene are LGHNA and YNFKEQ. J gave up 12 bases and V 4 bases, and 14 bases lay outside the gene matches. The CDR3 has 15 residues. The CDR3 loop is CASSPTSGLPKGQFF. CDR3 nucleotide sequence: TGTGCCAGCAGCCCCACTAGCGGCCTTCCAAAGGGGCAGTTCTTC.

This clone is large in the sample. The rearrangement uses TRBV28 and TRBJ2-3, with D unresolved. The V end lost 3 bases, the J end lost 3 bases, and 10 bases lay between the germline ends. Germline V gene lookup returns CDR1 MDHEN and CDR2 SYDVKM. This CDR3 spans 14 amino acids. CDR3 residues: CASSFPDFTDTQYF. For the CDR3, the DNA is TGTGCCAGCAGTTTCCCAGACTTTACAGATACGCAGTATTTT.

The chain links TRBV9 to TRBJ2-7; D gene uncertain. The CDR3 loop spans 15 amino acids. V dropped 0 bases and J dropped 2 bases, with 12 bases sitting between them. Germline loops: CDR1 SGDLS, CDR2 YYNGEE. CDR3 protein: CASSVGPGRPYEQYF. The CDR3 nucleotides are TGTGCCAGCAGCGTAGGGCCCGGCCGCCCCTACGAGCAGTACTTC.

The rearrangement uses TRBV13 and TRBJ2-2; no definite D call. CDR1 and CDR2 (germline): PRHDT, FYEKMQ (reference sequence). The CDR3 is 13 residues long. Trimming left V 1 base short and J 6 bases short, with 6 bases between. The CDR3 coding sequence is TGTGCCAGCAGCTTAGTACAGCCCGGGGAGCTGTTTTTT. It yields the protein CASSLVQPGELFF.

The chain carries TRBV5-1 and TRBJ2-3; the D is unclear. The germline gives CDR1 SGHRS, CDR2 YFSETQ. The CDR3 totals 14 residues. V lost 2 bases to trimming and J lost 0 bases, with 7 bases between them. CDR3 bases: TGCGCCAGCAGCTTTGCCGGGAGCACAGATACGCAGTATTTT. This encodes CASSFAGSTDTQYF.

V and J are TRBV7-2 and TRBJ2-1; D is perhaps TRBD1 (6 bases). Trimming pared 5 bases from V and 7 bases from J, leaving 12 bases between. This CDR3 is built from 13 residues. Germline CDR1 reads SGHTA; CDR2 reads FQGNSA. The CDR3 DNA sequence: TGTGCCAGCAGCCCGATTCAGGGGAATGAGCAGTTCTTC. Encoded protein: CASSPIQGNEQFF.

As for this clone: The same CDR3 arises from other DNA sequences in this sample as well. DNA of the CDR3: TGCGCCAGCAGCTTGGGGGGCGCGGGCACCGGGGAGCTGTTTTTT. This translates into CASSLGGAGTGELFF. The genes are TRBV5-1 and TRBJ2-2; D might be TRBD1 or TRBD2, each matching 5 bases. This CDR3 is built from 15 residues. Per germline, CDR1 SGHRS and CDR2 YFSETQ. V lost 0 bases to trimming and J lost 4 bases, with 10 bases between them.

This sequence joins TRBV7-2 and TRBJ2-2; D is ambiguous. In germline, CDR1 is SGHTA, CDR2 FQGNSA. The CDR3 covers 15 residues. Trimming removed 3 bases at V and 6 bases at J, with 14 bases between. The CDR3 sequence is CASSFGSARPGELFF. The CDR3 DNA reads TGTGCCAGCAGCTTTGGCAGCGCCCGGCCCGGGGAGCTGTTTTTT.

The chain links TRBV2 to TRBJ2-5, with D unresolved. This CDR3 has 15 residues. CDR1 and CDR2 (germline): SNHLY, FYNNEI. The ends were cut back, 6 bases at V and 0 bases at J, with 14 bases in the middle. The CDR3 DNA is TGTGCCAGCAGGAGGCGATCTTGGTACCAAGAGACCCAGTACTTC. Amino acid sequence: CASRRRSWYQETQYF.